The T cell receptor beta chain described here comes from a study of Ad26.COV2.S vaccination and SARS-CoV-2 variants. Overall study context: By the intramuscular route, Ad26.COV2.S was given once, or twice 56 days apart.

Study findings and constraints: Vaccine and placebo groups showed comparable non-spike TCR breadth.

Comments on this clone: The antigen is undetermined.

Treatment denoted: over 15 received Ad26.COV2.S at low or high dose, single or two shots; 5 received placebo; per-sample allocation not given. Sampling happened 63 days after the first vaccine or placebo injection. CDR1 and CDR2 (germline): SGHVS, FQNEAQ. The CDR3 has 15 residues. J was trimmed by 7 bases and V by 5 bases; bases with no gene match: 8. TCRdb keeps only in-frame clones here, not all; method: immunoSEQ multiplex PCR. This repertoire shows about 480,000 clones, roughly 85% found once; its top ten account for 10% to 15%. Sample: peripheral blood, taken in a trial of Ad26.COV2.S vaccine versus placebo. The chain uses TRBV7-8 and TRBJ1-2; TRBD1 matches at 12 bases. This sequence was found in a person aged 18-60 years who received the Ad26.COV2.S COVID-19 vaccine or a placebo. As DNA, the CDR3 is TGTGCCAGCAGCCGAACCGGGACAGGGGGCAGTGGCTACACCTTC. Protein product: CASSRTGTGGSGYTF.